This T cell receptor (beta chain) was documented in a study of blood T cell repertoires in COVID-19. As for the study in general: Material from acute and convalescent COVID-19 was sourced from the United States, Italy and Spain. The cDNA or gDNA used as material had been derived from T cells, B-cell-depleted T cells, or PBMCs.

Looked up from germline, CDR1 is KGHSH and CDR2 is LQKENI. J was trimmed by 6 bases and V by 4 bases; bases with no gene match: 6. The CDR3 has 15 residues. Original methodology: From reference gene primer amplification, estimates of nucleated cell counts were derived. Some clones are missing from TCRdb's copy, which holds only in-frame ones; the method was immunoSEQ multiplex PCR. V and J calls and clone size follow that table, whereas D and trimming were derived from the DNA. Seen here are about 170,000 clones, roughly 86% observed once, and the top ten hold around 3.3%. The source material was peripheral blood. This chain uses TRBV18 with TRBJ1-6; 7 bases agree with TRBD1. The clonotype was recovered from an older man with acute or convalescent COVID-19. The CDR3 DNA reads TGTGCCAGCTCACTTCCACAGGGGCCTAATTCACCCCTCCACTTT. It specifies CASSLPQGPNSPLHF. The variable domain in full, with the rest retrieved from reference TRBV18 and TRBJ1-6, is NAGVMQNPRHLVRRRGQEARLRCSPMKGHSHVYWYRQLPEEGLKFMVYLQKENIIDESGMPKERFSAEFPKEGPSILRIQQVVRGDSAAYFCASSLPQGPNSPLHFGNGTRLTVT.